The clone carrying this TCR beta chain appeared many times. Its target is not known. This sample was taken from a study of breast tumors, draining lymph nodes, adjacent tissues. TCRdb re-analysed the multiplex PCR reads in MiXCR, keeping a single row per CDR3 protein. Of approximately 230,000 distinct CDR3 sequences in the sample, 30% to 35% were seen once. Study results and caveats: That most tumor T cells come from lymph nodes remained unproven. Most tumor T cells seemingly derive from lymph node, then expand in tumor. Compared with lymph nodes, tumors were less diverse; compared with nontumor tissue, more. Tumor and nontumor repertoires were significantly more similar in luminal-like than in basal-like breast cancer.

Germline trimming cut 0 bases from V and 7 bases from J; bases unmatched to any gene: 6. Germline-derived CDR1 and CDR2 are MNHNY and SVGAGI (reference sequence). The CDR3 sequence is 16 residues long. Axillary draining lymph nodes of breast cancer patients supplied the node samples. J is TRBJ2-2 and V is TRBV6-6; 9 bases map to TRBD1. The clonotype comes from a female donor with breast cancer. Some clones in this sample may be carry-over from other donors' samples. The sequenced material came from axillary lymph node tissue. The CDR3 sequence: CASSYSNRGPSGELFF. The CDR3 nucleotides are TGTGCCAGCAGTTACTCGAACAGGGGGCCGAGCGGGGAGCTGTTTTTT.